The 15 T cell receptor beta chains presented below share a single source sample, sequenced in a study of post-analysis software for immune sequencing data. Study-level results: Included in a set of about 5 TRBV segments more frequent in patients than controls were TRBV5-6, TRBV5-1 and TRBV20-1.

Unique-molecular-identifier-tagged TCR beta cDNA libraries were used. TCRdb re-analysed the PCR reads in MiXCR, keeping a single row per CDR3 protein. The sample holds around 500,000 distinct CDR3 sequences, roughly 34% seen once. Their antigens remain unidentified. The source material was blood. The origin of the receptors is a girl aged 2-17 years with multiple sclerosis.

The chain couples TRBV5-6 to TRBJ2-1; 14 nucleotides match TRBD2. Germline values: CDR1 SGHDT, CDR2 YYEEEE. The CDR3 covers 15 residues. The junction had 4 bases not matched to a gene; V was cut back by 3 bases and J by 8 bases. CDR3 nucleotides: TGTGCCAGCAGCTCCCTGACTAGCGGGGGGGATGAGCAGTTCTTC. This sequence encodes CASSSLTSGGDEQFF.

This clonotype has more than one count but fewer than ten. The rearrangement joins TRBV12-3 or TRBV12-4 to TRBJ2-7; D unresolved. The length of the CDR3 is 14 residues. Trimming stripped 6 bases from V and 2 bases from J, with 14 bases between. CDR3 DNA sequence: TGTGCCAGCAGCCTCCAAGGTAGGGCCTACGAGCAGTACTTC. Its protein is CASSLQGRAYEQYF.

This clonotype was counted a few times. The CDR3 loop reads CASSLGRIDYNEQFF. In DNA, the CDR3 is TGCGCCAGCAGCTTGGGCAGGATTGATTACAATGAGCAGTTCTTC. The chain links TRBV5-1 to TRBJ2-1; no reliable D call. The CDR3 runs to 15 residues. The V end was cut by 0 bases, the J end by 4 bases, with 11 bases between. The germline V gene encodes CDR1 SGHRS and CDR2 YFSETQ.

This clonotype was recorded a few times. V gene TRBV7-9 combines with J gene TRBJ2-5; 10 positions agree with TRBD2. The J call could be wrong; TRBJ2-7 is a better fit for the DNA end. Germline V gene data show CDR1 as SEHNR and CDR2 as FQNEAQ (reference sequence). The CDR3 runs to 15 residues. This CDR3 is CASSFTGTSVYEQYF. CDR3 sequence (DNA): TGTGCCAGCAGCTTTACCGGGACTAGCGTCTACGAGCAGTACTTC.

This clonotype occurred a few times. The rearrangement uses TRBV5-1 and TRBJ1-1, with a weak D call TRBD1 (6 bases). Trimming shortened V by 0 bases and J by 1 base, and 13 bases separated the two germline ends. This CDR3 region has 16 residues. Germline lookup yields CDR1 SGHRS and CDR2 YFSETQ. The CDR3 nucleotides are TGCGCCAGCAGCTTGGGCCAGGGGCTGAAGAACACTGAAGCTTTCTTT. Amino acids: CASSLGQGLKNTEAFF.

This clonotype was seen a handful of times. CDR3 nucleotide sequence: TGTGCCAGCAGCCTAGTGGGACGCATGATGTACTTC. This sequence encodes CASSLVGRMMYF. The chain employs TRBV3-1 and TRBJ2-5; the D gene could be TRBD1 or TRBD2 (5 bases each). CDR1 is LGHDT and CDR2 is YNNKEL in the germline V gene (reference sequence). The CDR3 loop spans 12 amino acids. The ends were cut back, 4 bases at V and 13 bases at J, with 16 bases in the middle.

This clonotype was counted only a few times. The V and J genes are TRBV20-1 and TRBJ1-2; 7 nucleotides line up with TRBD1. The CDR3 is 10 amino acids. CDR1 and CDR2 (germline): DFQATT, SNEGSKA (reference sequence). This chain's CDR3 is CSCRQGIYTF. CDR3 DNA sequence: TGCTCCTGCCGACAGGGAATTTACACCTTC.

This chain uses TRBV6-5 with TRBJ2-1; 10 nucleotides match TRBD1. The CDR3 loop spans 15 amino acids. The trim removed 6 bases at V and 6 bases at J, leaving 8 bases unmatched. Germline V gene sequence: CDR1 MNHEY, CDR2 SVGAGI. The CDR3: CASSPGQGRCNEQFF. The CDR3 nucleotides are TGTGCCAGCAGCCCGGGACAGGGGCGTTGCAATGAGCAGTTCTTC.

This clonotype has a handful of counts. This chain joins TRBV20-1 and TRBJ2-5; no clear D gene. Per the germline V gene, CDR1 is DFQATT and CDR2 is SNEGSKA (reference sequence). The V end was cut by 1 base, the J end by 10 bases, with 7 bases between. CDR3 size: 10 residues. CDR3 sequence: CSARAPDQYF. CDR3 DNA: TGCAGTGCTAGAGCCCCTGACCAGTACTTC.

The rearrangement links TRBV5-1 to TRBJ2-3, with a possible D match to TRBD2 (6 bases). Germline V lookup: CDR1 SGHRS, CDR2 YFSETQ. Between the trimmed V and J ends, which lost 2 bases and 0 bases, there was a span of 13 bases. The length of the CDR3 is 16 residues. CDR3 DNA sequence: TGCGCCAGCAGCTTTACTAGCCTCGAGAGCACAGATACGCAGTATTTT. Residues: CASSFTSLESTDTQYF.

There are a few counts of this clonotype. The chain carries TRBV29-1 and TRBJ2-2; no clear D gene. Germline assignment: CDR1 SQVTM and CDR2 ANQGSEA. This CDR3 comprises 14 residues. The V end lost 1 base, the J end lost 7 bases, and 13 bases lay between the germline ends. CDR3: CSVEASLNDGELFF. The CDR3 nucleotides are TGCAGCGTTGAAGCGAGTCTTAATGACGGGGAGCTGTTTTTT.

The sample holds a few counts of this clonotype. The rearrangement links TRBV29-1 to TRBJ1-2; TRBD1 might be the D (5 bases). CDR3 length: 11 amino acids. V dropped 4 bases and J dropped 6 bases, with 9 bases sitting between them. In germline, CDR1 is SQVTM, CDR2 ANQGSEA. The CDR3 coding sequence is TGCAGCGTTGTTGAGGGGAATGGCTACACCTTC. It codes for CSVVEGNGYTF.

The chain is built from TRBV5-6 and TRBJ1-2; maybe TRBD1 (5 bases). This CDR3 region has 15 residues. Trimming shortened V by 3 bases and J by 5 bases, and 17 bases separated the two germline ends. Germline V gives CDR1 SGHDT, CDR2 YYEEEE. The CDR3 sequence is CASSSGTAGRYGYTF. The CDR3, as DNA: TGTGCCAGCAGCTCCGGGACCGCCGGACGGTATGGCTACACCTTC.

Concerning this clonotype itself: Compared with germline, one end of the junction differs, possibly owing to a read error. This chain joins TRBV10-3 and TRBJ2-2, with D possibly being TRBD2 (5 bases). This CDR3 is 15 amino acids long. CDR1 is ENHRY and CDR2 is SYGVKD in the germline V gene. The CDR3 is CAISDRGSNTGERFF. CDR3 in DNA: TGTGCCATCAGTGACCGCGGGTCGAACACCGGGGAGCGGTTTTTT.

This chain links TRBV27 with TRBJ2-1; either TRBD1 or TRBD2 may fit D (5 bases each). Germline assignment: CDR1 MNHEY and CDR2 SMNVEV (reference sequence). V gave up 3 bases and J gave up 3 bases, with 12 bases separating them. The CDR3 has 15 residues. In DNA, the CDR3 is TGTGCCAGCAGTTTGGGACGCACCGACTACAATGAGCAGTTCTTC. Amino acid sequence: CASSLGRTDYNEQFF.